The 15 T cell receptor beta chains reported below all come from one sample, sequenced in a study of HIV-infected patients and healthy controls. The repertoire came from unfractionated whole blood and reflected all unsorted peripheral T cells. cDNA was made from about 510 ng RNA using alpha and beta constant primers. Each of the alpha and beta chains got its own library through chain-specific third strand synthesis with indices. Via MiXCR, TCRdb re-called the 5' RACE reads, giving one row per CDR3 protein. The data contain 7,500 to 10,000 distinct CDR3 sequences, more than 7% of them singletons. The source material was blood, sampled before antiretroviral therapy. Receptors originate from an adult with HIV infection. The donor label of this sample is uncertain.

This clonotype has just a few counts. The gene calls are TRBV7-6 and TRBJ2-3, with D possibly being TRBD1 (6 bases). The CDR3 extends over 14 amino acids. Germline V gene sequence: CDR1 SGHVS, CDR2 FNYEAQ. Deletions cut 0 bases from V and 14 bases from J, with 18 bases between. The CDR3 sequence: CASSLAQDSSLGYF. As DNA, the CDR3 is TGTGCCAGCAGCTTAGCGCAGGACAGCTCTTTAGGGTATTTT.

In this sample, this clonotype turned up many times. The V gene is TRBV3-1, the J gene TRBJ1-1; the D gene is possibly TRBD1 (5 bases). Trimming shortened V by 0 bases and J by 1 base, and 15 bases separated the two germline ends. In germline, CDR1 is LGHDT, CDR2 YNNKEL (reference sequence). The CDR3 is made up of 17 amino acids. The CDR3 protein is CASSQESGWRRNTEAFF. Here the CDR3 DNA reads TGTGCCAGCAGCCAAGAATCAGGGTGGCGGAGGAACACTGAAGCTTTCTTT.

This clonotype was counted at least ten times. The J gene is TRBJ2-7, the V gene TRBV6-5, with TRBD2 matching 9 bases. Losses at the gene ends were 8 bases for V and 7 bases for J; bases not matched to a gene: 9. Germline V gives CDR1 MNHEY, CDR2 SVGAGI. This CDR3 region has 13 residues. CDR3 residues: CASRVAGEREQYF. In DNA form, the CDR3 reads TGTGCCAGCCGGGTAGCGGGAGAGAGGGAGCAGTACTTC.

This clonotype was detected ten times or more. The germline gene is not matched at one end of the junction; a read error may be the cause. The J gene is TRBJ1-1, the V gene TRBV12-3 or TRBV12-4, with 7 nucleotides matching TRBD1. The CDR3 has 14 amino acids. CDR3: CASSPGQLNTEAFF. In DNA, the CDR3 is TGTGCCAGCAGCCCGGGACAGCTGAATACTGAAGCTTTCTTT.

This clonotype appeared a few times. This chain joins TRBV2 and TRBJ1-6; 9 bases line up with TRBD1. V dropped 3 bases and J dropped 6; count of bases not matched to a gene: 6. Germline V gives CDR1 SNHLY, CDR2 FYNNEI. CDR3 length: 16 amino acids. The CDR3 bases are TGTGCCAGCAGTGACCGGGACAGGGTGATTAATTCACCCCTCCACTTT. Its protein product is CASSDRDRVINSPLHF.

This clonotype was detected a few times. CDR3 sequence: CASSFEGANEKLFF. The CDR3 coding sequence is TGTGCCAGCAGTTTCGAGGGAGCTAATGAAAAACTGTTTTTT. V is TRBV28 and J is TRBJ1-4, with no clear D. Germline CDR1 and CDR2: MDHEN and SYDVKM. Deletions cut 3 bases from V and 3 bases from J, with 8 bases between. The CDR3 consists of 14 residues.

This clonotype has ten or more counts. This chain uses TRBV27 with TRBJ1-3; a weak D match, TRBD1 (5 bases). The V gene lost 5 bases and the J gene lost 0 bases, with 8 bases spanning the gap. Germline V CDR1 and CDR2: MNHEY, SMNVEV (reference sequence). The CDR3 spans 14 residues. The CDR3 here is CASSPDSSGNTIYF. CDR3 nucleotides: TGTGCCAGCAGTCCCGACAGCTCTGGAAACACCATATATTTT.

This sequence joins TRBV7-9 and TRBJ2-7, with 7 bases matching TRBD2. Germline V CDR1 and CDR2: SEHNR, FQNEAQ (reference sequence). Losses at the gene ends were 8 bases for V and 3 bases for J; bases not matched to a gene: 4. The CDR3 is 12 amino acids. The CDR3, as DNA: TGTGCCAGCTCAGCTAGCGGCTACGAGCAGTACTTC. This sequence encodes CASSASGYEQYF.

This clonotype was observed at least ten times. This sequence joins TRBV3-1 and TRBJ1-6, with D unresolved. V gave up 2 bases and J gave up 9 bases, with 5 bases separating them. The CDR3 is 12 amino acids. Germline CDR1 LGHDT, CDR2 YNNKEL (reference sequence). The chain's CDR3 is CASSQSRSPLHF. DNA of the CDR3: TGTGCCAGCAGCCAATCTCGTTCACCCCTCCACTTT.

This clonotype has at least ten counts. The chain has TRBV20-1 and TRBJ2-7; 10 bases match TRBD2. The trim removed 6 bases at V and 0 bases at J, leaving 2 bases unmatched. The CDR3 is made up of 13 amino acids. Germline V gene lookup returns CDR1 DFQATT and CDR2 SNEGSKA (reference sequence). Here the CDR3 DNA reads TGCAGTGCAGGGACTAGCGACTCCTACGAGCAGTACTTC. This codes for CSAGTSDSYEQYF.

This clonotype is medium-sized within its sample. J is TRBJ1-3 and V is TRBV5-1; D unclear. This CDR3 contains 18 residues. Per germline, CDR1 SGHRS and CDR2 YFSETQ. V lost 6 bases to trimming and J lost 4 bases, with 26 bases between them. The DNA of the CDR3 is TGCGCCAGCACCCTAGGCCCATCTCTCGGCCGCTCCGGAAACACCATATATTTT. Encoded protein: CASTLGPSLGRSGNTIYF.

This clonotype has a count of ten or more. This chain links TRBV12-3 or TRBV12-4 with TRBJ2-3, with 9 bases aligning to TRBD1. CDR3 length: 15 residues. The ends lost 3 bases at V and 3 bases at J; junction bases unmatched: 4. CDR3 in DNA: TGTGCCAGCAGTTTGAAGGGACAGGGAACAGATACGCAGTATTTT. It is translated as CASSLKGQGTDTQYF.

This clonotype was seen a few times. The chain uses TRBV19 and TRBJ2-3; D not certain. The CDR3 extends over 15 amino acids. Trimming took off 6 bases at V and 5 bases at J, with 18 bases between the two ends. Germline V CDR1 and CDR2: LNHDA, SQIVND (reference sequence). CDR3 coding DNA: TGTGCCAGTAGCCCCCGGGCCCCCCTTGAAGATACGCAGTATTTT. It specifies CASSPRAPLEDTQYF. The variable domain in full, with the rest retrieved from reference TRBV19 and TRBJ2-3, is DGGITQSPKYLFRKEGQNVTLSCEQNLNHDAMYWYRQDPGQGLRLIYYSQIVNDFQKGDIAEGYSVSREKKESFPLTVTSAQKNPTAFYLCASSPRAPLEDTQYFGPGTRLTVL.

This clonotype was recorded at least ten times. The V and J genes are TRBV5-1 and TRBJ1-1; D gene ambiguous. Germline CDR1 reads SGHRS; CDR2 reads YFSETQ. The V and J ends lost 1 base and 11 bases respectively, with 12 bases between them. This CDR3 comprises 12 residues. For the CDR3, the DNA is TGCGCCAGCAGCTTGCTGGGTTGGCGGGCTTTCTTT. It is translated as CASSLLGWRAFF.

The rearrangement joins TRBV19 to TRBJ1-2; perhaps TRBD1 as D (6 bases). Germline CDR1 is LNHDA and CDR2 is SQIVND (reference sequence). V lost 4 bases and J lost 1, with 16 bases in between. This CDR3 is built from 16 residues. The DNA of the CDR3 is TGTGCCAGTAGTAGCCCCTACAGGGACCGTAACTATGGCTACACCTTC. This translates into CASSSPYRDRNYGYTF.